This T cell receptor beta chain was identified during a study of blood T cells in healthy people across ages. In this sample, this clonotype turned up a few times. Per the germline V gene, CDR1 is MNHEY and CDR2 is SMNVEV (reference sequence). This CDR3 is built from 16 residues. V gave up 2 bases and J gave up 10 bases; unmatched junction bases: 11. A second about 6 to 12 cycle PCR used barcoded and J-beta primers. TCRdb analysed the 5' RACE reads with MiXCR anew, one entry per CDR3 protein. In the table there are about 670,000 distinct CDR3 sequences, around 43% of which are singletons. V gene TRBV27 combines with J gene TRBJ1-6, with 7 bases that match TRBD1. The clonotype comes from an elderly man in good health. The sample consisted of blood. This CDR3 reads CASSLAGGRLNSPLHF. The DNA of the CDR3 is TGTGCCAGCAGTTTAGCAGGGGGGCGGTTAAACTCACCCCTCCACTTT.